The 25 T cell receptor beta chains presented below share a single source sample, sequenced in a study of T cell clonality in common variable immunodeficiency. The method was immunoSEQ multiplex PCR; TCRdb's version includes in-frame clones alone and lacks a portion of them. The sample is made up of around 45,000 clones, none counted only once. Sequencing used peripheral blood mononuclear cells. These receptors originate from a person aged 18 to 69 in good health.

Worth noting for this clone: With the read ending 3 residues before the CDR3 end, the germline J gene is used to fill in that end. The rearrangement links TRBV2 to TRBJ1-5; D gene unclear. This CDR3 region has 13 residues. The germline V gene has CDR1 SNHLY and CDR2 FYNNEI. The CDR3 sequence is CASRDTTRSPQHF. The DNA read from the CDR3 is TGTGCCAGCAGGGATACGACCAGGAGCCCC. Full variable domain (outside the CDR3, taken from reference TRBV2 and TRBJ1-5): EPEVTQTPSHQVTQMGQEVILRCVPISNHLYFYWYRQILGQKVEFLVSFYNNEISEKSEIFDDQFSVERPDGSNFTLKIRSTKLEDSAMYFCASRDTTRSPQHFGDGTRLSIL.

This clone was found many times. Sequencing ends 3 residues short of the CDR3 end; the germline J gene provides the rest. This chain links TRBV9 with TRBJ1-2, with 9 nucleotides matching TRBD1. Looked up from germline, CDR1 is SGDLS and CDR2 is YYNGEE. The CDR3 totals 16 residues. CDR3 DNA, as far as it was read: TGTGCCAGCAGCCCGGGACAGGGAATGGAAGTAAGAGGC. It codes for CASSPGQGMEVRG. The complete CDR3 protein is CASSPGQGMEVRGYTF.

This clone was seen more than once but under ten times. The read gets to within 3 residues of the CDR3 end, and the germline J gene fills in the rest. The chain uses TRBV18 and TRBJ2-5; TRBD2 agrees at 14 bases. The CDR3 totals 19 residues. Germline V CDR1 and CDR2: KGHSH, LQKENI. V shed 4 bases, J shed 0 bases, and the junction held 10 bases outside the gene matches. CDR3: CASSLNPGTSGSDQETQYF. CDR3 DNA, as far as it was read: TGTGCCAGCTCACTCAACCCGGGGACTAGCGGGAGTGACCAAGAGACC.

This clone came up many times. The read gets to within 3 residues of the CDR3 end, and the germline J gene fills in the rest. V gene TRBV6-8 combines with J gene TRBJ2-7; 9 bases agree with TRBD1. The V gene's germline CDR1 is MNHGY and CDR2 SAAAGT. J was trimmed by 3 bases and V by 6 bases; bases with no gene match: 12. This CDR3 has 16 amino acids. The CDR3 DNA, read in part, is TGTGCCAGCAGGACCTCCGGGACAGGGCTTCGCTACGAG. Translating gives CASRTSGTGLRYE. The full CDR3 is CASRTSGTGLRYEQYF.

This clone was seen ten or more times. The CDR3 extends 3 residues past the end of the read, so its final part is completed from the germline J gene. The chain employs TRBV29-1 and TRBJ2-7; 7 bases are shared with TRBD1. The V and J ends lost 7 bases and 4 bases, in that order; junction bases with no gene match: 13. The CDR3 length is 14 residues. Germline V CDR1 and CDR2: SQVTM, ANQGSEA. Partial CDR3 DNA: TGCAGCGCCTCAACAGGGGATAGAAGGTACGAG. Protein sequence: CSASTGDRRYE. The whole CDR3 sequence is CSASTGDRRYEQYF.

Remarks on this clone: The CDR3 extends 3 residues past the end of the read, so its final part is completed from the germline J gene. The genes are TRBV18 and TRBJ1-1; TRBD1 is a possible D gene (5 bases). Germline V gene sequence: CDR1 KGHSH, CDR2 LQKENI. The CDR3 length is 12 residues. The CDR3 loop is CASSQREGLAFF. The sequenced part of the CDR3 DNA is TGTGCCAGCTCACAGAGGGAGGGGTTG. Filled out from reference TRBV18 and TRBJ1-1, the complete variable domain reads NAGVMQNPRHLVRRRGQEARLRCSPMKGHSHVYWYRQLPEEGLKFMVYLQKENIIDESGMPKERFSAEFPKEGPSILRIQQVVRGDSAAYFCASSQREGLAFFGQGTRLTVV.

This clone was counted at least ten times. The read halts 3 residues ahead of the CDR3 end, with the missing end drawn from the germline J gene. The chain employs TRBV4-2 and TRBJ1-1, with D possibly being TRBD1 (5 bases). The CDR3 loop spans 14 amino acids. The germline V gene encodes CDR1 LGHNA and CDR2 YNFKEQ. Trimming pared 1 base from V and 3 bases from J, leaving 9 bases between. The sequenced part of the CDR3 DNA is TGTGCCAGCAGCCAAGGGGTAGGGGACACTGAA. It translates to CASSQGVGDTE. The complete CDR3 reads CASSQGVGDTEAFF.

This clone was picked up many times. The read comes to an end 3 residues before the CDR3 does, leaving the germline J gene to fill in the end. The chain carries TRBV20-1 and TRBJ2-7; 9 bases map to TRBD2. The CDR3 has 15 residues. Germline V gives CDR1 DFQATT, CDR2 SNEGSKA (reference sequence). The V and J ends lost 3 bases and 0 bases, in that order; junction bases with no gene match: 6. CDR3 bases read: TGCAGTGCTAGCGAACCACTAGCGGGCTCCTACGAG. Its translation is CSASEPLAGSYE. The CDR3 reads in full as CSASEPLAGSYEQYF.

This clone was observed many times. The CDR3 goes on 3 residues after the read ends, and that part is filled in from the germline J gene. The rearrangement joins TRBV7-2 to TRBJ2-1, with D maybe TRBD1 (5 bases). The CDR3 is 15 residues long. Per germline, CDR1 SGHTA and CDR2 FQGNSA. Trimming left V 6 bases short and J 9 bases short, with 21 bases between. CDR3 protein: CASRSGQGLPGEQFF. Incomplete CDR3 DNA: TGTGCCAGCAGGTCTGGGCAGGGCCTCCCCGGTGAG.

This clone was detected many times. The read finishes 3 residues shy of the CDR3 end, and the germline J gene is used to complete it. The J gene is TRBJ1-6, the V gene TRBV30, with a tentative D call TRBD1 (5 bases). The CDR3 runs 12 residues. The V gene lost 7 bases and the J gene lost 6 bases, with 10 bases spanning the gap. Germline V gives CDR1 GTSNPN, CDR2 SVGIG (reference sequence). The sequenced part of the CDR3 DNA is TGTGCCTTGAGCAGGGTTAATTCACCC. Protein: CALSRVNSP. The whole CDR3 is CALSRVNSPLHF.

This clone was seen at least ten times. Read sequence stops 3 residues before the CDR3 end, and the germline J gene provides the missing end. This chain joins TRBV5-1 and TRBJ1-1, with 9 bases matching TRBD1. Trimming cost V 4 bases and J 5 bases; bases outside gene matches: 9. Germline lookup yields CDR1 SGHRS and CDR2 YFSETQ. CDR3 length equals 15 residues. This CDR3 reads CASSPPTGGITEAFF. Incomplete CDR3 DNA: TGCGCCAGCAGCCCACCGACAGGGGGAATAACTGAA.

This clone was detected many times. The read ends 3 residues before the CDR3 terminus; that terminus is restored from the germline J gene. V usage is TRBV19 and J usage is TRBJ1-5, with TRBD1 as a possible D gene (6 bases). Germline assignment: CDR1 LNHDA and CDR2 SQIVND (reference sequence). The CDR3 consists of 14 residues. V dropped 6 bases and J dropped 0 bases, with 9 bases sitting between them. The CDR3 loop is CASRGQYSNQPQHF. The sequenced part of the CDR3 DNA is TGTGCCAGTAGAGGACAGTATAGCAATCAGCCC.

This clone was detected many times. The CDR3 end lies 3 residues beyond the end of the read and is filled in from the germline J gene. This chain connects TRBV5-1 to TRBJ1-3; 11 nucleotides align to TRBD1. The length of the CDR3 is 13 residues. Germline V gene sequence: CDR1 SGHRS, CDR2 YFSETQ. CDR3 sequence reads: CASRSTGTGGIYF. The CDR3 DNA, read in part, is TGCGCCAGCAGGTCTACCGGGACAGGGGGT.

Many counts were recorded for this clone. The missing CDR3 end, 3 residues past where the read stops, is filled in from the germline J gene. The genes are TRBV19 and TRBJ2-7; 10 bases line up with TRBD1. Trimming removed 6 bases from V and 4 bases from J; junction bases left unmatched: 6. There are 14 residues in the CDR3. From germline, CDR1 is LNHDA and CDR2 SQIVND (reference sequence). Here the CDR3 reads CASRATGGGYEQYF. Incomplete CDR3 DNA: TGTGCCAGTAGGGCGACAGGGGGCGGGTACGAG.

This clone was found a few times. The read halts 3 residues ahead of the CDR3 end, with the missing end drawn from the germline J gene. The chain combines TRBV10-2 with TRBJ1-4; D is perhaps TRBD1 (5 bases). Germline CDR1 reads WSHSY; CDR2 reads SAAADI. CDR3 length: 15 residues. Trimming removed 6 bases at V and 0 bases at J, with 11 bases between. Partial CDR3 DNA: TGCGCCAGCAGCGACGGGGGGGCAACTAATGAAAAA. Translating gives CASSDGGATNEK. In full, the CDR3 is CASSDGGATNEKLFF.

This clone was counted many times. The sequenced CDR3 bases are TGTGCCAGTACCAACTCCTATGGC. The encoded protein is CASTNSYG. The entire CDR3 protein is CASTNSYGYTF. The chain couples TRBV19 to TRBJ1-2, with D uncertain. From the germline J gene comes the end of the CDR3, since the read stops 3 residues before it. The CDR3 runs 11 residues. CDR1 LNHDA and CDR2 SQIVND come from the germline V gene (reference sequence). Trimming took 7 bases from V and 4 from J, leaving 7 bases between them.

There are many counts of this clone. The CDR3 extends 3 residues past the end of the read, so its final part is completed from the germline J gene. The chain has TRBV27 and TRBJ1-2; no clear D gene. Trimming took 7 bases from V and 5 from J, leaving 14 bases between them. Germline V gene sequence: CDR1 MNHEY, CDR2 SMNVEV (reference sequence). The CDR3 is 13 amino acids. CDR3 DNA, as far as it was read: TGTGCCAGCATTGGAGCGGGTGAATATGGC. This translates into CASIGAGEYG. The complete CDR3 sequence is CASIGAGEYGYTF.

This clone was found many times. From the germline J gene comes the end of the CDR3, since the read stops 3 residues before it. J is TRBJ2-5 and V is TRBV9; possibly TRBD2 for D (5 bases). This CDR3 region has 12 residues. Trimming removed 5 bases at V and 1 base at J, with 6 bases between. Germline-derived CDR1 and CDR2 are SGDLS and YYNGEE. CDR3 protein: CASSGLQETQYF. The sequenced CDR3 bases are TGTGCCAGCAGTGGACTCCAAGAGACC.

Ten or more counts support this clone. The read finishes 3 residues shy of the CDR3 end, and the germline J gene is used to complete it. The J gene is TRBJ1-2, the V gene TRBV11-2; TRBD1 might be the D (5 bases). CDR1 is SGHAT, CDR2 FQNNGV, per germline. The germline V and J ends were trimmed by 4 bases and 2 bases, with 14 bases remaining between them. This CDR3 region has 15 residues. The sequenced CDR3 bases are TGTGCCAGCAGCTCACTGACAGACCAGAACTATGGC. Residues: CASSSLTDQNYG. The full-length CDR3 reads as CASSSLTDQNYGYTF.

This clone has ten or more counts. Read sequence stops 3 residues before the CDR3 end, and the germline J gene provides the missing end. V is TRBV5-1 and J is TRBJ1-4; D is unresolved. Trimming removed 0 bases from V and 8 bases from J, with 8 bases in between. This CDR3 is 13 amino acids long. Germline CDR1 is SGHRS and CDR2 is YFSETQ. The CDR3 bases that were read are TGCGCCAGCAGCTTGGACATAGGGGAAAAA. It specifies CASSLDIGEK. The entire CDR3 protein is CASSLDIGEKLFF.

In its sample, this clone was seen many times. The read halts 3 residues ahead of the CDR3 end, with the missing end drawn from the germline J gene. The chain joins TRBV2 to TRBJ2-3; 11 bases align to TRBD1. The CDR3 totals 16 residues. The germline CDR1 and CDR2 sequences are SNHLY and FYNNEI. V dropped 8 bases and J dropped 6; count of bases not matched to a gene: 13. The CDR3 bases that were read are TGTGCCAGCCTCTCACCCGGACAGGGGGCGAAGGATACG. As protein: CASLSPGQGAKDT. The CDR3 in full is CASLSPGQGAKDTQYF.

There are many counts of this clone. The missing CDR3 end, 3 residues past where the read stops, is filled in from the germline J gene. V usage is TRBV5-1 and J usage is TRBJ2-1; 14 bases agree with TRBD2. V was pared by 4 bases and J by 4 bases, with 4 bases of the junction left unmatched. There are 16 residues in the CDR3. Germline V CDR1 and CDR2: SGHRS, YFSETQ. The sequenced CDR3 bases are TGCGCCAGCAGCCTCGGGACTAGCGGGAGATACAATGAG. Its translation: CASSLGTSGRYNE. The whole CDR3 sequence is CASSLGTSGRYNEQFF.

This clone was observed many times. The CDR3 extends 3 residues past the end of the read, so its final part is completed from the germline J gene. The genes are TRBV5-1 and TRBJ2-7; a possible D gene is TRBD1 (5 bases). The V and J ends lost 4 bases and 4 bases respectively, with 9 bases between them. Germline CDR1 is SGHRS and CDR2 is YFSETQ. The CDR3 spans 12 residues. This CDR3 reads CASSNQGYEQYF. The sequenced part of the CDR3 DNA is TGCGCCAGCAGCAACCAGGGTTACGAG.

This clone was seen many times. The read gets to within 3 residues of the CDR3 end, and the germline J gene fills in the rest. The chain uses TRBV6-1 and TRBJ2-1; unclear D gene. V lost 6 bases to trimming and J lost 4 bases, with 16 bases between them. This CDR3 is built from 15 residues. The germline gives CDR1 MNHNS, CDR2 SASEGT. CDR3 sequence reads: CASREWATTYNEQFF. CDR3 DNA (partial): TGTGCCAGCAGGGAATGGGCTACGACATACAATGAG.

This clone was seen at least ten times. Read data end 3 residues before the CDR3 end; the end is taken from the germline J gene. This chain links TRBV7-3 with TRBJ2-6; TRBD1 aligns across 7 bases. CDR1 is SGHTA and CDR2 is FQGTGA in the germline V gene. J lost 0 bases, V lost 5 bases, and 4 bases had no gene match. The CDR3 totals 16 residues. The covered CDR3 bases are TGTGCCAGCAGCCCAAGACAGGGCTCTGGGGCCAACGTC. Its translation: CASSPRQGSGANV. The full CDR3 sequence reads CASSPRQGSGANVLTF.